These 7 T cell receptor beta chains originate from one sample sequenced in a study of neoadjuvant anti-PD-1 for oral cavity cancer. Measured with immunoSEQ multiplex PCR; TCRdb has only the in-frame clones, and not every one. The top ten hold approximately 2.3% of the sample, which has around 12,000 clones, 50% to 75% seen once. The sequenced sample was PBMCs, obtained before nivolumab (anti-PD-1) treatment. The receptors come from a person between 35 and 79 years old with oral cavity squamous cell carcinoma.

The chain is built from TRBV9 and TRBJ2-1; the match to TRBD2 covers 14 bases. This CDR3 region has 21 residues. Germline CDR1 and CDR2: SGDLS and YYNGEE. Trimming at V came to 3 bases and at J to 7 bases, leaving 21 bases not matched to a gene. CDR3: CASSAFVGLGTSGGLRNEQFF. CDR3 DNA sequence: TGTGCCAGCAGCGCCTTCGTAGGCCTGGGGACTAGCGGGGGTCTGAGGAATGAGCAGTTCTTC.

This clone was seen a handful of times. The rearrangement joins TRBV5-4 to TRBJ1-3; weak D call: TRBD1 (5 bases). The ends were cut back, 6 bases at V and 4 bases at J, with 17 bases in the middle. CDR1 is SGHNT and CDR2 is YYREEE in the germline V gene (reference sequence). This CDR3 spans 15 amino acids. DNA of the CDR3: TGTGCCAGCACCCGGGGGGGTGCAAACGGAAACACCATATATTTT. Translating gives CASTRGGANGNTIYF.

The chain carries TRBV4-1 and TRBJ2-3; maybe TRBD1 (6 bases). The CDR3 consists of 14 residues. The V and J ends lost 0 bases and 6 bases respectively, with 10 bases between them. From germline, CDR1 is MGHRA and CDR2 YSYEKL. The DNA for the CDR3 is TGCGCCAGCAGCCAAGAGGGGGCAGGGGATACGCAGTATTTT. It codes for CASSQEGAGDTQYF.

J is TRBJ2-6 and V is TRBV5-1; D call uncertain. In germline, CDR1 is SGHRS, CDR2 YFSETQ. The CDR3 covers 15 residues. Trimming pared 1 base from V and 2 bases from J, leaving 7 bases between. CDR3 nucleotide sequence: TGCGCCAGCAGCTTGTTGGGTGCTGGGGCCAACGTCCTGACTTTC. Protein: CASSLLGAGANVLTF.

The genes are TRBV5-1 and TRBJ2-3; D may be TRBD1 or TRBD2 (5 bases each). The CDR3 runs 14 residues. Trimming left V 6 bases short and J 0 bases short, with 11 bases between. Germline CDR1 is SGHRS and CDR2 is YFSETQ. CDR3: CASIEGSSTDTQYF. CDR3 DNA: TGCGCCAGCATAGAGGGGAGTAGCACAGATACGCAGTATTTT.

The chain carries TRBV7-8 and TRBJ2-2; D might be TRBD2 (5 bases). V gave up 5 bases and J gave up 5 bases, with 15 bases separating them. The CDR3 runs 15 residues. CDR1 SGHVS and CDR2 FQNEAQ come from the germline V gene. The CDR3 protein is CASSRREIRTGELFF. As DNA, the CDR3 is TGTGCCAGCAGCCGAAGGGAGATAAGGACCGGGGAGCTGTTTTTT.

This clone was found a few times. V and J are TRBV4-2 and TRBJ2-5; 7 bases are a match to TRBD2. V lost 6 bases, J lost 2 bases, and 9 bases stayed unmatched. The CDR3 totals 15 residues. Germline V CDR1 and CDR2: LGHNA, YNFKEQ. The CDR3 nucleotides are TGTGCCAGCAGTCAGCTCGTAGCGGGTCAAGAGACCCAGTACTTC. Encoded protein: CASSQLVAGQETQYF.